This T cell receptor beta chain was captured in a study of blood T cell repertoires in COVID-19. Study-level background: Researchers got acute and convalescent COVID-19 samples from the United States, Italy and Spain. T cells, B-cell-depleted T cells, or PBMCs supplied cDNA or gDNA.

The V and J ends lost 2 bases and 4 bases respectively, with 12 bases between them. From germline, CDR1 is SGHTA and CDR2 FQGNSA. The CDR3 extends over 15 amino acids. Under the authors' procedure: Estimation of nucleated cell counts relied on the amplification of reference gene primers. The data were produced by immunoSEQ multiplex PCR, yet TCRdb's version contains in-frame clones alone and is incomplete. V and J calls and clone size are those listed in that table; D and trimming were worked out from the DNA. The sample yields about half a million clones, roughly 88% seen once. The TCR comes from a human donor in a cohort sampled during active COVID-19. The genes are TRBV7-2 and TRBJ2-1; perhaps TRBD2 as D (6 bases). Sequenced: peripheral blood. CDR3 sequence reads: CASSLLLAVYNEQFF. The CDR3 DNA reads TGTGCCAGCAGCTTACTACTAGCAGTTTACAATGAGCAGTTCTTC.